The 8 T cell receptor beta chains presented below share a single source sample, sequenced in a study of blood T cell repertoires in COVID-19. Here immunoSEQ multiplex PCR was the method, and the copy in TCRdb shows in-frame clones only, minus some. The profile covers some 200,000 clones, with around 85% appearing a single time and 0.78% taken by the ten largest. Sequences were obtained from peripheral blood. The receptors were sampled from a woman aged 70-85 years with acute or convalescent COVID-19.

The CDR3 region is CATSERGGTDTQYF. CDR3 DNA sequence: TGTGCCACCAGTGAGCGGGGGGGCACAGATACGCAGTATTTT. This rearrangement joins TRBV24-1 to TRBJ2-3; TRBD2 matches at 8 bases. The CDR3 contains 14 residues. Germline CDR1 and CDR2: KGHDR and SFDVKD. Trimming removed 4 bases from V and 1 base from J; junction bases left unmatched: 0.

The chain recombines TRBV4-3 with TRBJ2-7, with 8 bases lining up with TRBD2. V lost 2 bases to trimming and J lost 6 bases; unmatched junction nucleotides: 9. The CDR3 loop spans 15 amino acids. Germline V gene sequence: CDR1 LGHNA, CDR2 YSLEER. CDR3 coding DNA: TGCGCCAGCAGCCAACGACTAGCGAGGGAGGGCGAGCAGTACTTC. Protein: CASSQRLAREGEQYF.

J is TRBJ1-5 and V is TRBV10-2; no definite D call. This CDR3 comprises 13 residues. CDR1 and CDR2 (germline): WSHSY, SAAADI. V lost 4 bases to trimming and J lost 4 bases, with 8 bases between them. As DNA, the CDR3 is TGCGCCAGCAGTGGTGAGGAAAATCAGCCCCAGCATTTT. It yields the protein CASSGEENQPQHF.

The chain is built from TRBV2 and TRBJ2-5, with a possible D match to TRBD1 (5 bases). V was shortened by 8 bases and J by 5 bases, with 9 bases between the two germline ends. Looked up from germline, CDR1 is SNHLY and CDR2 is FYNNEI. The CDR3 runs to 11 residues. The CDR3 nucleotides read TGTGCCAGCCAGGGTGGGGAGACCCAGTACTTC. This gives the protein CASQGGETQYF.

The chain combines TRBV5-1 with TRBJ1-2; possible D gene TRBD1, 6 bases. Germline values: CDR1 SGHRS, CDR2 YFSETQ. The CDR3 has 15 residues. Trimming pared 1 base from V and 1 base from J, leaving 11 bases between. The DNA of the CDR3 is TGCGCCAGCAGCTTGTTAACAGGGAGTAACTATGGCTACACCTTC. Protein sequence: CASSLLTGSNYGYTF. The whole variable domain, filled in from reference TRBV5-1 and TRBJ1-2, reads KAGVTQTPRYLIKTRGQQVTLSCSPISGHRSVSWYQQTPGQGLQFLFEYFSETQRNKGNFPGRFSGRQFSNSRSEMNVSTLELGDSALYLCASSLLTGSNYGYTFGSGTRLTVV.

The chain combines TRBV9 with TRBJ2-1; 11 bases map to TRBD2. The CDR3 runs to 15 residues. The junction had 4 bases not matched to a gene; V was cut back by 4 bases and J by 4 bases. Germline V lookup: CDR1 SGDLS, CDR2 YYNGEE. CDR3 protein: CASSLSGREYNEQFF. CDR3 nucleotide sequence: TGTGCCAGCAGCCTTAGCGGGAGGGAATACAATGAGCAGTTCTTC.

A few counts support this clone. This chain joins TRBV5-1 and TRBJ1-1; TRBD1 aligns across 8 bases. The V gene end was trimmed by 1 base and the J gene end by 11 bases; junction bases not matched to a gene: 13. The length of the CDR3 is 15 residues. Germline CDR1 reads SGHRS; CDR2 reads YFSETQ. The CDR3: CASSLSTGGPLVAFF. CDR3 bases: TGCGCCAGCAGCTTGAGTACAGGGGGACCATTGGTGGCTTTCTTT. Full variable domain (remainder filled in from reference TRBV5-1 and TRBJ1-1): KAGVTQTPRYLIKTRGQQVTLSCSPISGHRSVSWYQQTPGQGLQFLFEYFSETQRNKGNFPGRFSGRQFSNSRSEMNVSTLELGDSALYLCASSLSTGGPLVAFFGQGTRLTVV.

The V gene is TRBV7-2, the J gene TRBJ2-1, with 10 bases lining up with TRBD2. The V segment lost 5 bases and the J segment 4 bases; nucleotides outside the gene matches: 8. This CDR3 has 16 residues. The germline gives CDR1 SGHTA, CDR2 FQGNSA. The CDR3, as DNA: TGTGCCAGCAGCCCGAGCGGGACTAGCGAATACAATGAGCAGTTCTTC. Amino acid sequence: CASSPSGTSEYNEQFF.